This T cell receptor beta chain was recorded in a study of blood T cell repertoires in COVID-19. V was shortened by 2 bases and J by 6 bases, with 10 bases between the two germline ends. This CDR3 comprises 14 residues. The V gene's germline CDR1 is KGHDR and CDR2 SFDVKD. Sequencing was performed with immunoSEQ multiplex PCR; in TCRdb, only in-frame clones are kept and a portion is missing. The table shows about 160,000 clones, with roughly 93% occurring only once. This TCR derives from a man younger than 30 with acute or convalescent COVID-19. V is TRBV24-1 and J is TRBJ2-1; D remains unclear. Sample: peripheral blood. CDR3 sequence (DNA): TGTGCCACCAGTGATTCAGTCGCTCTCAATGAGCAGTTCTTC. This sequence encodes CATSDSVALNEQFF.